Listed here are 27 T cell receptor beta chains from one sample, sequenced in a study of control samples from healthy donors and cancer patients. TCRdb's copy holds only in-frame clones and misses some; the assay was immunoSEQ multiplex PCR. The data show 40,000 to 60,000 clones, 87% seen once. Sequencing was done on a sample of PBMCs. All receptors derive from a man aged 55 to 70 with head and neck cancer.

This chain joins TRBV6-5 and TRBJ1-4; TRBD1 is a possible D gene (5 bases). This CDR3 is built from 15 residues. Germline values: CDR1 MNHEY, CDR2 SVGAGI. With 4 bases removed from V and 0 bases from J, the gap between germline ends came to 9 bases. The CDR3 bases are TGTGCCAGCAGTTCAAGACAGTCAACTAATGAAAAACTGTTTTTT. This sequence encodes CASSSRQSTNEKLFF.

This clone came up once. J is TRBJ2-3 and V is TRBV5-4, with 15 nucleotides matching TRBD2. V trimming: 4 bases; J trimming: 4 bases; junction bases outside the gene matches: 4. From germline, CDR1 is SGHNT and CDR2 YYREEE (reference sequence). CDR3 size: 16 residues. The CDR3 loop reads CASSTGLAGGSDTQYF. For the CDR3, the DNA is TGTGCCAGCAGCACGGGACTAGCGGGGGGTTCAGATACGCAGTATTTT.

The rearrangement uses TRBV19 and TRBJ1-4; a weak D match, TRBD1 (6 bases). Germline lookup yields CDR1 LNHDA and CDR2 SQIVND (reference sequence). Trimming took off 9 bases at V and 6 bases at J, with 20 bases between the two ends. The CDR3 loop spans 15 amino acids. The CDR3, as DNA: TGTGCCAGCGCGACACAGGGAAAAATTGATGAAAAACTGTTTTTT. Amino acid sequence: CASATQGKIDEKLFF.

Comments on this clone: The same CDR3 also results from other DNA sequences found in this sample. The DNA of the CDR3 is TGTGCCAGTACCTCTGACCAGGGAGGTGGGGAGACCCAGTACTTC. This sequence encodes CASTSDQGGGETQYF. The chain joins TRBV19 to TRBJ2-5, with D possibly TRBD2 on 6 matching bases. The CDR3 is 15 amino acids. The V gene's germline CDR1 is LNHDA and CDR2 SQIVND (reference sequence). Trimming shortened V by 7 bases and J by 5 bases, and 20 bases separated the two germline ends.

V and J are TRBV10-3 and TRBJ2-2; D gene ambiguous. CDR1 is ENHRY, CDR2 SYGVKD, per germline. Trimming removed 5 bases from V and 8 bases from J, with 18 bases in between. The CDR3 sequence is 15 residues long. CDR3 coding DNA: TGTGCCATCAGTAGACTCCCTTTGAACGAGGGGGAGCTGTTTTTT. Encoded protein: CAISRLPLNEGELFF.

The genes are TRBV2 and TRBJ2-4; TRBD1 aligns across 12 bases. Per the germline V gene, CDR1 is SNHLY and CDR2 is FYNNEI. V was clipped by 6 bases and J by 8 bases; unmatched bases: 5. The CDR3 consists of 14 residues. The CDR3 region is CASRRDRGRDIQYF. CDR3 nucleotides: TGTGCCAGCAGACGGGACAGGGGGCGGGACATTCAGTACTTC. Full variable domain (remainder filled in from reference TRBV2 and TRBJ2-4): EPEVTQTPSHQVTQMGQEVILRCVPISNHLYFYWYRQILGQKVEFLVSFYNNEISEKSEIFDDQFSVERPDGSNFTLKIRSTKLEDSAMYFCASRRDRGRDIQYFGAGTRLSVL.

The rearrangement joins TRBV30 to TRBJ1-1; D is unclear. V lost 8 bases and J lost 7, with 17 bases in between. The length of the CDR3 is 12 residues. The germline V gene encodes CDR1 GTSNPN and CDR2 SVGIG (reference sequence). The CDR3 region has the DNA TGTGCCGCGGGCCGAGGCCTAATTGAAGCTTTCTTT. It specifies CAAGRGLIEAFF.

The rearrangement joins TRBV19 to TRBJ1-2; 10 nucleotides agree with TRBD1. This CDR3 comprises 16 residues. The V and J ends lost 4 bases and 2 bases, in that order; junction bases with no gene match: 7. CDR1 and CDR2 (germline): LNHDA, SQIVND (reference sequence). CDR3 sequence: CASSTLGQGVNYGYTF. The CDR3 DNA reads TGTGCCAGTAGTACCCTCGGACAGGGGGTAAACTATGGCTACACCTTC.

The rearrangement uses TRBV18 and TRBJ2-5, with a tentative D call TRBD2 (5 bases). Trimming pared 4 bases from V and 5 bases from J, leaving 20 bases between. CDR1 is KGHSH and CDR2 is LQKENI in the germline V gene. The length of the CDR3 is 16 residues. CDR3 sequence reads: CASSRGRPLEGETQYF. For the CDR3, the DNA is TGTGCCAGCTCACGCGGACGGCCCCTTGAGGGCGAGACCCAGTACTTC.

The rearrangement links TRBV28 to TRBJ1-2; possible D gene TRBD1, 6 bases. The germline gives CDR1 MDHEN, CDR2 SYDVKM. The CDR3 covers 16 residues. The V and J ends lost 3 bases and 7 bases respectively, with 21 bases between them. Written as DNA, the CDR3 is TGTGCCAGCAGTTTTGATTTGGGGGGGGCGCAGGTTGGCTACACCTTC. Its translation is CASSFDLGGAQVGYTF.

CDR3 sequence reads: CASSETGKETQYF. The DNA of the CDR3 is TGTGCCAGCAGTGAAACGGGGAAAGAGACCCAGTACTTC. The rearrangement joins TRBV2 to TRBJ2-5, with D possibly matching TRBD2 (5 bases). This CDR3 contains 13 residues. CDR1 and CDR2 from the germline V gene are SNHLY and FYNNEI. The ends were cut back, 2 bases at V and 3 bases at J, with 7 bases in the middle.

V usage is TRBV29-1 and J usage is TRBJ2-6; TRBD1 is a possible D gene (5 bases). Germline CDR1 and CDR2: SQVTM and ANQGSEA. This CDR3 has 14 amino acids. Trimming removed 5 bases from V and 1 base from J, with 9 bases in between. In DNA form, the CDR3 reads TGCAGCGTTCTACAGGCGTCTGGGGCCAACGTCCTGACTTTC. It is translated as CSVLQASGANVLTF.

This clone was seen just once. This rearrangement joins TRBV25-1 to TRBJ1-1, with 8 bases matching TRBD1. Germline V gene data show CDR1 as MGHDK and CDR2 as SYGVNS. This CDR3 region has 14 residues. The junction had 9 bases not matched to a gene; V was cut back by 8 bases and J by 4 bases. CDR3 region: CASGSGQGGTEAFF. CDR3 DNA: TGTGCCAGCGGAAGTGGACAGGGCGGCACTGAAGCTTTCTTT.

This chain joins TRBV2 and TRBJ2-1; no clear D gene. The germline V gene encodes CDR1 SNHLY and CDR2 FYNNEI. V lost 6 bases and J 3 bases, leaving 6 bases between the germline ends. The CDR3 covers 12 residues. The CDR3, as DNA: TGTGCCAGCAGCCGCGACTACAATGAGCAGTTCTTC. This translates into CASSRDYNEQFF.

The gene calls are TRBV4-3 and TRBJ1-4; a possible D gene is TRBD1 (6 bases). The CDR3 extends over 15 amino acids. V was cut by 2 bases and J by 4 bases, with 11 bases left in between. The germline V gene has CDR1 LGHNA and CDR2 YSLEER. The CDR3 protein is CASSQTGTHNEKLFF. The DNA of the CDR3 is TGCGCCAGCAGCCAAACCGGGACACATAATGAAAAACTGTTTTTT.

The CDR3 loop reads CASSKRSGGLSYEQYF. For the CDR3, the DNA is TGTGCCAGCAGCAAGAGGAGCGGGGGTCTCTCCTACGAGCAGTACTTC. The J gene is TRBJ2-7, the V gene TRBV6-2 or TRBV6-3, with 8 bases aligning to TRBD2. With V trimmed by 6 bases and J by 0 bases, 10 bases remained unmatched. Per germline, CDR1 MNHEY and CDR2 SVGEGT. The CDR3 has 16 amino acids.

The rearrangement uses TRBV7-9 and TRBJ1-3; D not resolved. The CDR3 covers 15 residues. V was pared by 1 base and J by 0 bases, with 7 bases between. Germline values: CDR1 SEHNR, CDR2 FQNEAQ (reference sequence). CDR3 sequence (DNA): TGTGCCAGCAGCTTAGTCGGGAGCTCTGGAAACACCATATATTTT. As protein: CASSLVGSSGNTIYF. Together with reference TRBV7-9 and TRBJ1-3, the CDR3 gives the full variable domain: DTGVSQNPRHKITKRGQNVTFRCDPISEHNRLYWYRQTLGQGPEFLTYFQNEAQLEKSRLLSDRFSAERPKGSFSTLEIQRTEQGDSAMYLCASSLVGSSGNTIYFGEGSWLTVV.

The rearrangement uses TRBV24-1 and TRBJ2-3; tentative D call: TRBD1 (6 bases). This CDR3 is built from 18 residues. From germline, CDR1 is KGHDR and CDR2 SFDVKD. With 3 bases removed from V and 1 base from J, the gap between germline ends came to 19 bases. The CDR3, as DNA: TGTGCCACCAGTGATAGCCTTATGGGGGCGGTGGGCACAGATACGCAGTATTTT. This translates into CATSDSLMGAVGTDTQYF.

This chain links TRBV7-6 with TRBJ2-1; TRBD1 is a possible D gene (7 bases). Germline V gives CDR1 SGHVS, CDR2 FNYEAQ. The CDR3 length is 16 residues. The germline V and J ends were trimmed by 5 bases and 8 bases, with 22 bases remaining between them. CDR3 nucleotides: TGTGCCAGCAGCCTCGAGGAGGGGGCCGTCTGGCATGAGCAGTTCTTC. Its translation: CASSLEEGAVWHEQFF.

CDR3 bases: TGCAGCGTTGAAGGGTTGTGGGACACTGAAGCTTTCTTT. Amino acids: CSVEGLWDTEAFF. The chain employs TRBV29-1 and TRBJ1-1, with D unresolved. The CDR3 length is 13 residues. Germline-derived CDR1 and CDR2 are SQVTM and ANQGSEA. V lost 1 base and J 3 bases, leaving 9 bases between the germline ends.

This chain connects TRBV27 to TRBJ2-3, with 9 positions matching TRBD2. Germline CDR1 is MNHEY and CDR2 is SMNVEV (reference sequence). Trimming at V came to 2 bases and at J to 5 bases, leaving 5 bases not matched to a gene. This CDR3 is built from 15 residues. The CDR3 here is CASSLAGGLGDTQYF. The CDR3 DNA is TGTGCCAGCAGTTTAGCGGGGGGGCTCGGAGATACGCAGTATTTT.

The CDR3 is CASRINTEAFF. The CDR3 DNA reads TGTGCCAGCAGAATTAACACTGAAGCTTTCTTT. The rearrangement joins TRBV2 to TRBJ1-1, with D uncertain. Germline CDR1 and CDR2: SNHLY and FYNNEI. The CDR3 is 11 amino acids. V lost 6 bases and J lost 2, with 4 bases in between.

This chain connects TRBV2 to TRBJ1-2; D unclear. The ends were cut back, 3 bases at V and 0 bases at J, with 5 bases in the middle. Germline CDR1 reads SNHLY; CDR2 reads FYNNEI. The CDR3 consists of 13 residues. The CDR3 bases are TGTGCCAGCAGTGAGAATTCTAACTATGGCTACACCTTC. It encodes CASSENSNYGYTF.

CDR3 nucleotides: TGTGCCAGCAGGACAGGGGTTAAAGAAACCGGGGAGCTGTTTTTT. It codes for CASRTGVKETGELFF. This chain links TRBV6-5 with TRBJ2-2; TRBD1 matches at 8 bases. V trimming: 6 bases; J trimming: 5 bases; junction bases outside the gene matches: 8. The CDR3 is 15 amino acids. Germline CDR1 and CDR2: MNHEY and SVGAGI.

The genes are TRBV5-1 and TRBJ2-5; 10 bases agree with TRBD1. Trimming took 4 bases from V and 5 from J; bases not matched to a gene: 8. Germline V gene lookup returns CDR1 SGHRS and CDR2 YFSETQ. The length of the CDR3 is 15 residues. The CDR3 DNA reads TGCGCCAGCAGCAAAGGGACAGGGGCGGGGGAGACCCAGTACTTC. Encoded protein: CASSKGTGAGETQYF. Full variable domain (rest looked up from reference TRBV5-1 and TRBJ2-5): KAGVTQTPRYLIKTRGQQVTLSCSPISGHRSVSWYQQTPGQGLQFLFEYFSETQRNKGNFPGRFSGRQFSNSRSEMNVSTLELGDSALYLCASSKGTGAGETQYFGPGTRLLVL.

The J gene is TRBJ2-3, the V gene TRBV28; 8 bases fit TRBD2. Looked up from germline, CDR1 is MDHEN and CDR2 is SYDVKM. The ends lost 1 base at V and 0 bases at J; junction bases unmatched: 9. This CDR3 is 18 amino acids long. CDR3 in amino acids: CASSLYTVVAGSTDTQYF. CDR3 nucleotides: TGTGCCAGCAGTTTATATACAGTTGTAGCGGGGAGCACAGATACGCAGTATTTT.

The chain carries TRBV7-2 and TRBJ2-7; D is ambiguous. The ends were cut back, 7 bases at V and 2 bases at J, with 15 bases in the middle. There are 14 residues in the CDR3. Germline assignment: CDR1 SGHTA and CDR2 FQGNSA. The CDR3 spells CASKGSAKPYEQYF. The CDR3, as DNA: TGTGCCAGCAAAGGGTCCGCCAAACCCTACGAGCAGTACTTC.